This T cell receptor (beta chain) emerged from a study of T cells in Graves' hyperthyroidism and ophthalmopathy. Study context: The blood sample was taken at first diagnosis, before treatment began.

The study's findings and limits: In the analysis, a 13 V-J model separated ophthalmopathy from stable hyperthyroidism. Blood also held most thyroid clonotypes expanded beyond 0.001.

Remarks on this clonotype: The antigen is not known.

Over 8 ml fresh peripheral blood yielded the PBMCs. This CDR3 is built from 15 residues. V was trimmed by 10 bases and J by 8 bases, leaving 24 bases between them. From germline, CDR1 is MNHNS and CDR2 SASEGT. Amplified TCR beta CDR3 regions came from RNA transcripts. TCR CDR3 underwent first-round RT-PCR with the HTBI primer set. TCRdb processed the multiplex PCR reads anew with MiXCR; each CDR3 protein has one entry. Of fewer than 450,000 distinct CDR3 sequences detected, about 14% appear once; the ten largest clones hold around 28%. This clonotype originated in a man aged 50 to 59 with Graves' ophthalmopathy. The sample taken for sequencing was blood. The chain employs TRBV6-1 and TRBJ2-1; D possibly uses TRBD1 or TRBD2 (5 bases each). CDR3 sequence (DNA): TGTGCCATAGGGGCCGGGACCCAAGCATCGTATGAGCAGTTCTTC. It codes for CAIGAGTQASYEQFF.